The rows below give T cell receptor beta chains drawn from one sample of a study of CD8+CD57+ T cells in acquired aplastic anemia. Each CDR3 protein gets one entry after TCRdb re-called the reads with MiXCR. The repertoire consists of some 120,000 distinct CDR3 sequences, with 40% occurring once and the leading ten covering about 3%. Sequencing was carried out using sorted CD4+, CD8+, or CD8+CD57+ T cells (not recorded which) from PBMCs. Source of these receptors: a human donor with aplastic anemia. Each CDR3 is given with its conserved first and last residue. Size tells how often a clone was seen (once, few, many) or the class of an expanded clone, and some rows leave it out.

V gene	J gene	clone size	CDR3 protein
TRBV9	TRBJ2-3	many	CASSVAGGASTDTQYF
TRBV27	TRBJ2-7	-	CARAGHLPSKAAYEQYF
TRBV19	TRBJ1-2	many	CASSIKGIPGYTF
TRBV7-2	TRBJ1-4	-	CASSNRGGEYEKLFF
TRBV5-6	TRBJ2-3	-	CASSEWGDTPYF
TRBV12-3/TRBV12-4	TRBJ1-2	many	CASSPLKGRYGYTF
TRBV24-1	TRBJ1-2	-	CATSGAGFYGYTF
TRBV19	TRBJ2-3	-	CASSSGGWNEQYF
TRBV18	TRBJ2-7	few	CASSPRNRDTYEQYF
TRBV10-3	TRBJ1-2	-	CAISEGGTALYGYTF
TRBV7-2	TRBJ2-7	-	CASSLTTSTAQYF
TRBV5-1	TRBJ2-7	-	CASSLGFSGGAGEQYF
TRBV19	TRBJ2-1	-	CAGGDSYNEQFF
TRBV10-3	TRBJ1-5	many	CAISDARLGGSNQPQHF
TRBV20-1	TRBJ2-5	many	CSARPDPLGETQYF
TRBV6-1	TRBJ1-6	many	CASSEGTGSVSPLHF
TRBV7-2	TRBJ2-7	many	CASSLRTAIYEQYF
TRBV4-1	TRBJ2-2	few	CASSQGIGVSGELFF
TRBV9	TRBJ2-7	-	CASSVVGGNEQYF
TRBV7-6	TRBJ2-7	many	CASSLGGESYEQYF
TRBV19	TRBJ1-3	-	CASSNTGRSGNTIYF
TRBV10-3	TRBJ2-1	-	CAIRVAGGDNEQFF
TRBV10-2	TRBJ2-3	many	CASSVERYTDTQYF
TRBV29-1	TRBJ2-5	-	CSVEDLREETQYF
TRBV3-1	TRBJ2-2	many	CASSQVSANTGELFF
TRBV6-1	TRBJ1-6	many	CASSELQTGTNSPLHF
TRBV7-7	TRBJ2-2	many	CASSLDRDGELFF
TRBV2	TRBJ1-1	-	CASNRDRGAFF
TRBV29-1	TRBJ2-6	-	CSVNSGANVLTF
TRBV7-2	TRBJ2-7	many	CASSYDSLYEQYF
TRBV9	TRBJ2-5	many	CASSVAPTGTGGGETQYF
TRBV12-3/TRBV12-4	TRBJ1-3	many	CASSSAQTDGNTIYF
TRBV4-1	TRBJ2-1	-	CASSHPGGGAYEQFF
TRBV7-2	TRBJ2-5	-	CASSLSPGVGETQYF
TRBV9	TRBJ2-1	-	CASSGTHEQFF
TRBV7-7	TRBJ2-5	-	CASSHGTSGGETQYF
TRBV11-1	TRBJ2-3	-	CASSRLSGVTDTQYF
TRBV20-1	TRBJ2-3	once	CSASGGAGIGTDTQYF
TRBV7-2	TRBJ2-7	-	CASSPSGFDEQHF
TRBV10-3	TRBJ1-1	many	CAISESQGFGTEAFF
TRBV20-1	TRBJ2-7	-	CSASSSAEAEQYF
TRBV7-9	TRBJ2-2	many	CASSRSGGTGELFF
TRBV14	TRBJ2-2	many	CASSHWTPNTGELFF